Listed here are 12 T cell receptor beta chains from one sample, sequenced in a study of patients and donors after allogeneic stem cell transplantation. TCRdb used MiXCR to reprocess the RT-PCR reads, holding one entry per CDR3 protein. This table has about 960,000 distinct CDR3 sequences, under 20% appearing once. Sample: blood, either unsorted or a sorted T cell fraction (not recorded which). These receptors all come from a human donor who was either an allogeneic HSCT recipient or a stem cell or donor lymphocyte infusion donor (not recorded which). It is not recorded whose cells these are; they may come from a transplant donor.

This chain joins TRBV21-1 and TRBJ2-5; the table's D call of TRBD1 was not tested on the DNA. TRBV21-1 corresponds to a pseudogene. The length of the CDR3 is 17 residues. As DNA, the CDR3 is TGTGCCAGCAGCAAGGCAGGGACAGGGTTTCACGAGGAGACCCAGTACTTC. Protein: CASSKAGTGFHEETQYF.

V and J are TRBV20-1 and TRBJ1-2, with 7 bases lining up with TRBD1. Germline V CDR1 and CDR2: DFQATT, SNEGSKA (reference sequence). V was pared by 5 bases and J by 2 bases, with 11 bases of the junction left unmatched. The CDR3 contains 15 residues. This CDR3 reads CSALPSGQVNYGYTF. The DNA of the CDR3 is TGCAGTGCTCTCCCGTCCGGACAGGTGAACTATGGCTACACCTTC.

This clonotype was detected a few times. Compared with germline, one end of the junction differs, possibly owing to a read error. The chain is built from TRBV30 and TRBJ1-1; possible D gene TRBD1, 5 bases. This CDR3 comprises 13 residues. Germline assignment: CDR1 GTSNPN and CDR2 SVGIG (reference sequence). The CDR3: CARRLGQRTEAFF. The CDR3 bases are TGTGCCCGGAGGTTGGGGCAGCGCACTGAAGCTTTCTTT.

The V call is TRBV11-2, the J call TRBJ1-2, with TRBD1 matching 10 bases. The CDR3 loop spans 16 amino acids. With V trimmed by 1 base and J by 4 bases, 6 bases remained unmatched. Germline-derived CDR1 and CDR2 are SGHAT and FQNNGV. CDR3 region: CASSLAPGQGTYGYTF. CDR3 bases: TGTGCCAGCAGCTTAGCACCGGGACAGGGGACCTATGGCTACACCTTC.

This sequence joins TRBV7-9 and TRBJ2-7, with D maybe TRBD2 (6 bases). V lost 4 bases to trimming and J lost 3 bases, with 13 bases between them. Germline lookup yields CDR1 SEHNR and CDR2 FQNEAQ (reference sequence). The CDR3 consists of 14 residues. CDR3 sequence reads: CASSWTTSSYEQYF. CDR3 coding DNA: TGTGCCAGCAGCTGGACGACTAGTAGCTACGAGCAGTACTTC.

This clonotype was detected a few times. V gene TRBV20-1 combines with J gene TRBJ1-6; tentative D call: TRBD1 (5 bases). CDR3 length: 15 amino acids. Germline V gene data show CDR1 as DFQATT and CDR2 as SNEGSKA (reference sequence). The V end was cut by 0 bases, the J end by 4 bases, with 10 bases between. CDR3 amino acids: CSARDDRLYNSPLHF. Written as DNA, the CDR3 is TGCAGTGCTAGAGATGACAGATTATATAATTCACCCCTCCACTTT.

This clonotype was found many times. The chain links TRBV5-5 to TRBJ1-5; 7 positions match TRBD1. Germline loops: CDR1 SGHKS, CDR2 YYEKEE (reference sequence). Trimming took 4 bases from V and 2 from J; bases not matched to a gene: 6. The CDR3 is made up of 15 amino acids. CDR3: CASSTGTVGNQPQHF. In DNA, the CDR3 is TGTGCCAGCAGCACCGGGACAGTGGGCAATCAGCCCCAGCATTTT.

The V gene is TRBV7-3, the J gene TRBJ2-4; TRBD2 matches 8 bases. This CDR3 has 15 residues. CDR1 SGHTA and CDR2 FQGTGA come from the germline V gene. V lost 5 bases and J lost 7; bases outside the gene matches: 10. CDR3 coding DNA: TGTGCCAGCAGCCTAAACGGACTAGCTGATAACATTCAGTACTTC. It translates to CASSLNGLADNIQYF.

This clonotype was observed a few times. The chain has TRBV5-1 and TRBJ2-7; 9 nucleotides match TRBD1. The length of the CDR3 is 15 residues. J lost 1 base, V lost 3 bases, and 5 bases had no gene match. CDR1 is SGHRS, CDR2 YFSETQ, per germline. The CDR3 sequence: CASSSGTGNSYEQYF. In nucleotides, the CDR3 is TGCGCCAGCAGCTCCGGGACAGGGAATTCCTACGAGCAGTACTTC.

The rearrangement joins TRBV2 to TRBJ1-6, with D possibly TRBD1 on 5 matching bases. Germline CDR1 reads SNHLY; CDR2 reads FYNNEI. This CDR3 contains 14 residues. Between the trimmed V and J ends, which lost 4 bases and 9 bases, there was a span of 13 bases. CDR3 in amino acids: CASSGRDGSSPLHF. The CDR3 nucleotides read TGTGCCAGCAGTGGAAGGGACGGGAGTTCACCCCTCCACTTT.

This clonotype was picked up many times. This sequence joins TRBV12-3 or TRBV12-4 and TRBJ2-5; D remains unclear. CDR3 size: 15 residues. V lost 0 bases, J lost 1 base, and 9 bases lay in between. CDR3 amino acids: CASSLAAGSQETQYF. CDR3 nucleotide sequence: TGTGCCAGCAGTTTAGCGGCAGGTTCCCAAGAGACCCAGTACTTC.

This clonotype has only a few counts. The chain carries TRBV5-1 and TRBJ2-7, with 10 bases that match TRBD2. CDR1 SGHRS and CDR2 YFSETQ come from the germline V gene. V lost 0 bases and J lost 2; bases outside the gene matches: 5. This CDR3 has 16 residues. The CDR3 sequence: CASSLAWTSGPYEQYF. The DNA of the CDR3 is TGCGCCAGCAGCTTGGCCTGGACTAGCGGACCCTACGAGCAGTACTTC. Complete variable domain (other parts from reference TRBV5-1 and TRBJ2-7): KAGVTQTPRYLIKTRGQQVTLSCSPISGHRSVSWYQQTPGQGLQFLFEYFSETQRNKGNFPGRFSGRQFSNSRSEMNVSTLELGDSALYLCASSLAWTSGPYEQYFGPGTRLTVT.